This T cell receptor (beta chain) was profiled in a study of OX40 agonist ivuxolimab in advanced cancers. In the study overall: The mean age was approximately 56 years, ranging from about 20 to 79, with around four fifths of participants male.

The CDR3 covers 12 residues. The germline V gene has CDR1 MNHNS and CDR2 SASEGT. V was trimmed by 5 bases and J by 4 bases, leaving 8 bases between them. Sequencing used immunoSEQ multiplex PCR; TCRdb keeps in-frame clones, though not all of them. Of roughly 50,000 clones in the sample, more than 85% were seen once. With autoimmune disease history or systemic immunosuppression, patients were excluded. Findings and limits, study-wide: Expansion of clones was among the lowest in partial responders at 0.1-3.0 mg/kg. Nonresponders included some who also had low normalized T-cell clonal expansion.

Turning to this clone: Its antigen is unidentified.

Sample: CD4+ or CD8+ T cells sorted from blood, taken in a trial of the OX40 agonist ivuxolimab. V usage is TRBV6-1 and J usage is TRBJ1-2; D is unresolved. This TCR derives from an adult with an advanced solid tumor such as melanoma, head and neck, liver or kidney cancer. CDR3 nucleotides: TGTGCCAGCAGTACCACAGCCTATGGCTACACCTTC. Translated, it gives CASSTTAYGYTF.